These 13 T cell receptor beta chains were sequenced from one sample in a study of blood T cell repertoires in COVID-19. Repertoires were generated with immunoSEQ multiplex PCR, while TCRdb's copy carries only in-frame clones and drops some. The sample holds 150,000 or so clones, 65% to 85% seen once. The material sequenced was PBMCs or T cells enriched from blood (not recorded which). The receptors originated from a man aged 65 to 79 who had been exposed to COVID-19.

The V and J genes are TRBV6-5 and TRBJ2-3; 10 bases match TRBD2. Germline CDR1 reads MNHEY; CDR2 reads SVGAGI. The trim removed 6 bases at V and 5 bases at J, leaving 5 bases unmatched. The CDR3 is 14 amino acids. CDR3 region: CASRRLAGGDTQYF. In DNA, the CDR3 is TGTGCCAGCAGGCGACTAGCGGGTGGAGATACGCAGTATTTT.

CDR3 DNA: TGTGCCAGCAGCCAAGATGGTTGGGGGACAGGGCGCTACGAGCAGTACTTC. It yields the protein CASSQDGWGTGRYEQYF. The genes are TRBV3-1 (or the pseudogene TRBV3-2) and TRBJ2-7; 9 nucleotides match TRBD1. Germline loops: CDR1 LGHDT, CDR2 YNNKEL (reference sequence). V lost 0 bases and J lost 3; bases outside the gene matches: 9. The CDR3 spans 17 residues.

The J gene is TRBJ1-5, the V gene TRBV5-6; no reliable D call. The CDR3 extends over 14 amino acids. Germline-derived CDR1 and CDR2 are SGHDT and YYEEEE. V gave up 4 bases and J gave up 7 bases, with 15 bases separating them. As DNA, the CDR3 is TGTGCCAGCAGCCAACATGGGAGGGAGCAGCCCCAGCATTTT. Translation: CASSQHGREQPQHF.

Written as DNA, the CDR3 is TGCGCCAGCAGATCCGGGAAGGAAAACATTCAGTACTTC. It encodes CASRSGKENIQYF. This chain joins TRBV5-1 and TRBJ2-4; a possible D gene is TRBD2 (5 bases). Between the trimmed V and J ends, which lost 5 bases and 5 bases, there was a span of 11 bases. Germline-derived CDR1 and CDR2 are SGHRS and YFSETQ. This CDR3 spans 13 amino acids.

The chain combines TRBV5-6 with TRBJ1-2; D not certain. Germline V CDR1 and CDR2: SGHDT, YYEEEE. This CDR3 spans 14 amino acids. V dropped 0 bases and J dropped 7 bases, with 13 bases sitting between them. The CDR3 DNA sequence: TGTGCCAGCAGCTTGGCCAGACTCTGGAGTGGCTACACCTTC. It codes for CASSLARLWSGYTF.

This chain links TRBV19 with TRBJ1-1; TRBD1 is a possible D gene (6 bases). Trimming took off 3 bases at V and 5 bases at J, with 13 bases between the two ends. This CDR3 has 14 residues. Germline V gene lookup returns CDR1 LNHDA and CDR2 SQIVND (reference sequence). The CDR3 bases are TGTGCCAGTAGTATTGTCAGGGGACGTACTGAAGCTTTCTTT. Amino acid sequence: CASSIVRGRTEAFF.

V and J are TRBV5-4 and TRBJ2-2, with 7 bases aligning to TRBD1. CDR3 size: 17 residues. Germline V gene data show CDR1 as SGHNT and CDR2 as YYREEE (reference sequence). The V and J ends lost 0 bases and 0 bases, in that order; junction bases with no gene match: 5. CDR3: CASSLAGQAPNTGELFF. Written as DNA, the CDR3 is TGTGCCAGCAGCTTGGCAGGACAGGCGCCGAACACCGGGGAGCTGTTTTTT.

V gene TRBV5-1 combines with J gene TRBJ2-5; 7 nucleotides match TRBD1. The V and J ends lost 7 bases and 4 bases, in that order; junction bases with no gene match: 10. This CDR3 has 14 residues. Germline V CDR1 and CDR2: SGHRS, YFSETQ. The CDR3 DNA is TGCGCCAGCCGGGGCAGGGGGTGGCTAGAGACCCAGTACTTC. Protein product: CASRGRGWLETQYF.

The genes are TRBV30 and TRBJ1-1; D gene ambiguous. The CDR3 has 12 amino acids. Trimming removed 6 bases at V and 3 bases at J, with 11 bases between. The V gene's germline CDR1 is GTSNPN and CDR2 SVGIG (reference sequence). The CDR3 nucleotides are TGTGCCTGCAAAAAGGCGGACACTGAAGCTTTCTTT. It specifies CACKKADTEAFF.

The genes are TRBV27 and TRBJ2-3; 7 nucleotides align to TRBD1. J was trimmed by 0 bases and V by 5 bases; bases with no gene match: 8. Germline CDR1 and CDR2: MNHEY and SMNVEV (reference sequence). The length of the CDR3 is 16 residues. The chain's CDR3 is CASSPRTGRSTDTQYF. In nucleotides, the CDR3 is TGTGCCAGCAGTCCAAGGACAGGACGGAGCACAGATACGCAGTATTTT.

This clone was seen more than once but under ten times. The CDR3 protein is CASSPRDRATDEQYF. The CDR3, as DNA: TGTGCCAGTAGTCCCCGGGACAGGGCTACGGACGAGCAGTACTTC. The chain uses TRBV19 and TRBJ2-7; TRBD1 matches 9 bases. Losses at the gene ends were 5 bases for V and 5 bases for J; bases not matched to a gene: 10. Germline lookup yields CDR1 LNHDA and CDR2 SQIVND (reference sequence). The CDR3 sequence is 15 residues long. The whole variable domain, remainder taken from reference TRBV19 and TRBJ2-7, is DGGITQSPKYLFRKEGQNVTLSCEQNLNHDAMYWYRQDPGQGLRLIYYSQIVNDFQKGDIAEGYSVSREKKESFPLTVTSAQKNPTAFYLCASSPRDRATDEQYFGPGTRLTVT.

V usage is TRBV9 and J usage is TRBJ2-5; D ambiguous. Germline CDR1 and CDR2: SGDLS and YYNGEE. Trimming took 0 bases from V and 6 from J, leaving 15 bases between them. This CDR3 spans 15 amino acids. CDR3 region: CASSVGALPGQTQYF. The DNA for the CDR3 is TGTGCCAGCAGCGTAGGGGCTCTCCCCGGCCAGACCCAGTACTTC.

The CDR3 DNA reads TGTGCCAGCCTGCTCTTTGGGACTAGCACAAACATTCAGTACTTC. This translates into CASLLFGTSTNIQYF. This sequence joins TRBV5-5 and TRBJ2-4, with TRBD2 matching 9 bases. The germline gives CDR1 SGHKS, CDR2 YYEKEE (reference sequence). This CDR3 contains 15 residues. V gave up 7 bases and J gave up 6 bases; unmatched junction bases: 11.